This passage covers 18 T cell receptor beta chains from one sample sequenced in a study of graft-versus-host responses after intestinal transplantation. Sequencing was performed with immunoSEQ multiplex PCR; in TCRdb, only in-frame clones are kept and a portion is missing. The sample holds 95,000 or so clones, around 90% seen once. Sample: PBMCs, taken roughly 450 days after intestinal transplant. The receptors stem from a human patient who received an intestinal transplant, so some T cells may come from the graft donor.

The chain links TRBV6-5 to TRBJ2-7; the D call may be TRBD1 or TRBD2 (5 bases each). Trimming took off 7 bases at V and 6 bases at J, with 16 bases between the two ends. Germline values: CDR1 MNHEY, CDR2 SVGAGI. The CDR3 length is 13 residues. The CDR3 is CASKRQGVGEQYF. DNA of the CDR3: TGTGCCAGCAAGCGGCAGGGTGTCGGCGAGCAGTACTTC.

DNA of the CDR3: TGTGCCAGCAGCGTAGCAGGGCAACTCTCCTACAATGAGCAGTTCTTC. This codes for CASSVAGQLSYNEQFF. This chain links TRBV9 with TRBJ2-1; D possibly corresponds to TRBD1 (5 bases). Trimming cost V 0 bases and J 0 bases, with 10 bases left between them. This CDR3 comprises 16 residues. Per the germline V gene, CDR1 is SGDLS and CDR2 is YYNGEE.

The gene calls are TRBV5-8 and TRBJ2-5, with D possibly being TRBD1 (6 bases). The V end was cut by 5 bases, the J end by 2 bases, with 10 bases between. The CDR3 runs to 13 residues. Per germline, CDR1 SGHTS and CDR2 YDEGEE. The CDR3 region is CASSDRTQETQYF. DNA of the CDR3: TGTGCCAGCAGTGACAGGACTCAAGAGACCCAGTACTTC.

The genes are TRBV16 and TRBJ1-2; D is unclear. The CDR3 covers 12 residues. Germline V gene sequence: CDR1 KGHSY, CDR2 FQNENV. V lost 3 bases to trimming and J lost 8 bases, with 10 bases between them. The CDR3 DNA reads TGTGCCAGCAGCCACCCCCTTTCGGGCTACACCTTC. This gives the protein CASSHPLSGYTF.

V usage is TRBV10-1 and J usage is TRBJ1-5, with D possibly TRBD1 on 6 matching bases. Germline CDR1 reads WNHNN; CDR2 reads SYGVQD (reference sequence). The CDR3 is made up of 19 amino acids. The V gene lost 3 bases and the J gene lost 3 bases, with 24 bases spanning the gap. The CDR3 nucleotides read TGCGCCAGCAGTGATCAGGGGCGCCGGGCCCCTCTAAACAATCAGCCCCAGCATTTT. This gives the protein CASSDQGRRAPLNNQPQHF.

The chain links TRBV7-3 to TRBJ1-1, with a possible D match to TRBD1 (5 bases). The V gene lost 3 bases and the J gene lost 8 bases, with 13 bases spanning the gap. Germline lookup yields CDR1 SGHTA and CDR2 FQGTGA. The CDR3 consists of 13 residues. The CDR3 DNA follows: TGTGCCAGCAGCTTGCGGGGGGAGAGCGAAGCTTTCTTT. Its protein product is CASSLRGESEAFF.

This sequence joins TRBV7-6 and TRBJ1-4; no clear D. Germline CDR1 is SGHVS and CDR2 is FNYEAQ. Trimming took 5 bases from V and 5 from J, leaving 12 bases between them. The CDR3 extends over 14 amino acids. CDR3 region: CASSPGQDNEKLFF. The CDR3 DNA reads as TGTGCCAGCAGCCCCGGTCAGGACAATGAAAAACTGTTTTTT.

This chain connects TRBV6-5 to TRBJ1-2; TRBD1 might be the D (6 bases). V gave up 4 bases and J gave up 4 bases, with 19 bases separating them. The CDR3 is made up of 16 amino acids. The germline V gene has CDR1 MNHEY and CDR2 SVGAGI. CDR3 DNA sequence: TGTGCCAGCAGTTCCCGGGGAGGGGGGGCCTTCTATGGCTACACCTTC. Amino acids: CASSSRGGGAFYGYTF.

The table lists this clone with a few counts. CDR3 in DNA: TGTGCCAGCAGCCGACAACCGGGACAGGGGAATGGCTACACCTTC. It encodes CASSRQPGQGNGYTF. This chain links TRBV7-8 with TRBJ1-2; 10 bases agree with TRBD1. CDR1 is SGHVS and CDR2 is FQNEAQ in the germline V gene. The CDR3 has 15 amino acids. V lost 5 bases to trimming and J lost 6 bases; unmatched junction nucleotides: 9. Full variable domain (rest looked up from reference TRBV7-8 and TRBJ1-2): GAGVSQSPRYKVAKRGQDVALRCDPISGHVSLFWYQQALGQGPEFLTYFQNEAQLDKSGLPSDRFFAERPEGSVSTLKIQRTQQEDSAVYLCASSRQPGQGNGYTFGSGTRLTVV.

V gene TRBV27 combines with J gene TRBJ2-7; tentatively, D is TRBD1 (6 bases). Trimming left V 5 bases short and J 0 bases short, with 8 bases between. The CDR3 consists of 13 residues. Per germline, CDR1 MNHEY and CDR2 SMNVEV (reference sequence). In DNA, the CDR3 is TGTGCCAGCAGTAGGGACACCTCCTACGAGCAGTACTTC. This encodes CASSRDTSYEQYF.

The chain is built from TRBV6-5 and TRBJ2-7; D gene ambiguous. V was clipped by 6 bases and J by 6 bases, with 15 bases between them. Germline CDR1 reads MNHEY; CDR2 reads SVGAGI. This CDR3 is 13 amino acids long. CDR3: CASRTEAIAEQYF. The CDR3 DNA follows: TGTGCCAGCAGGACGGAAGCTATCGCCGAGCAGTACTTC.

This chain links TRBV19 with TRBJ2-5; 11 bases are shared with TRBD1. V gave up 3 bases and J gave up 1 base; unmatched junction bases: 4. The CDR3 has 16 residues. Germline CDR1 and CDR2: LNHDA and SQIVND (reference sequence). In nucleotides, the CDR3 is TGTGCCAGTAGTATCGGGGACAGGGGGTTCCAAGAGACCCAGTACTTC. This translates into CASSIGDRGFQETQYF.

As concerns this clone: The same CDR3 is also encoded by other DNA sequences in this sample. This sequence joins TRBV7-9 and TRBJ1-1; the D is unclear. CDR3 length: 12 residues. Germline V gene sequence: CDR1 SEHNR, CDR2 FQNEAQ (reference sequence). V was trimmed by 5 bases and J by 5 bases, leaving 9 bases between them. DNA of the CDR3: TGTGCCAGCAGCCCGGGAGGGACTGAAGCTTTCTTT. Protein product: CASSPGGTEAFF.

The chain employs TRBV5-8 and TRBJ2-2; D is perhaps TRBD1 (6 bases). This CDR3 has 16 amino acids. From germline, CDR1 is SGHTS and CDR2 YDEGEE. Trimming removed 4 bases at V and 4 bases at J, with 17 bases between. CDR3 sequence reads: CASSPSTGLVTGELFF. As DNA, the CDR3 is TGTGCCAGCAGCCCGTCGACAGGATTAGTCACCGGGGAGCTGTTTTTT. Full variable domain (rest looked up from reference TRBV5-8 and TRBJ2-2): EAGVTQSPTHLIKTRGQQATLRCSPISGHTSVYWYQQALGLGLQFLLWYDEGEERNRGNFPPRFSGRQFPNYSSELNVNALELEDSALYLCASSPSTGLVTGELFFGEGSRLTVL.

The rearrangement joins TRBV19 to TRBJ1-1; 9 nucleotides match TRBD1. V was clipped by 6 bases and J by 0 bases; unmatched bases: 8. CDR1 is LNHDA, CDR2 SQIVND, per germline (reference sequence). The CDR3 is 16 amino acids. CDR3 loop: CASSKVGQGLNTEAFF. The DNA of the CDR3 is TGTGCCAGTAGCAAGGTCGGACAGGGGTTGAACACTGAAGCTTTCTTT.

The genes are TRBV5-1 and TRBJ2-7; 9 nucleotides agree with TRBD1. This CDR3 comprises 15 residues. Losses at the gene ends were 5 bases for V and 4 bases for J; bases not matched to a gene: 10. Germline V gene lookup returns CDR1 SGHRS and CDR2 YFSETQ. CDR3 sequence: CASSPDRGREYEQYF. DNA of the CDR3: TGCGCCAGCAGTCCGGACAGGGGCCGCGAGTACGAGCAGTACTTC. Together with reference TRBV5-1 and TRBJ2-7, the CDR3 gives the full variable domain: KAGVTQTPRYLIKTRGQQVTLSCSPISGHRSVSWYQQTPGQGLQFLFEYFSETQRNKGNFPGRFSGRQFSNSRSEMNVSTLELGDSALYLCASSPDRGREYEQYFGPGTRLTVT.

The chain joins TRBV10-3 to TRBJ2-3; D uncertain. This CDR3 is built from 12 residues. Germline V CDR1 and CDR2: ENHRY, SYGVKD. V lost 8 bases and J lost 0, with 6 bases in between. CDR3 DNA: TGTGCCATCGGTTCGAGCACAGATACGCAGTATTTT. This encodes CAIGSSTDTQYF.

The rearrangement joins TRBV19 to TRBJ1-5; 12 bases align to TRBD1. The CDR3 loop spans 15 amino acids. From germline, CDR1 is LNHDA and CDR2 SQIVND (reference sequence). V was pared by 5 bases and J by 7 bases, with 6 bases of the junction left unmatched. This CDR3 is CASSLGTGGIQPQHF. DNA for the CDR3: TGTGCCAGTAGTCTAGGGACAGGGGGCATCCAGCCCCAGCATTTT. Complete variable domain (other parts from reference TRBV19 and TRBJ1-5): DGGITQSPKYLFRKEGQNVTLSCEQNLNHDAMYWYRQDPGQGLRLIYYSQIVNDFQKGDIAEGYSVSREKKESFPLTVTSAQKNPTAFYLCASSLGTGGIQPQHFGDGTRLSIL.